The 18 T cell receptor beta chains presented below share a single source sample, sequenced in a study of T-cell memory formation after mild COVID-19. TCRdb re-called the 5' RACE reads with MiXCR, one entry per CDR3 protein. This sample has 500,000 to 650,000 distinct CDR3 sequences, with about 20% found just once. The sample was PBMCs or a T cell subset sorted from them (not recorded which). Receptors were obtained from an adult woman who had mild COVID-19 (a few samples of this study predate the infection). Cell type and time point are not known.

The J gene is TRBJ2-3, the V gene TRBV4-3, with no clear D. Germline CDR1 and CDR2: LGHNA and YSLEER. This CDR3 has 17 residues. Trimming removed 0 bases from V and 4 bases from J, with 17 bases in between. Here the CDR3 reads CASSQEENWWFADTQYF. The DNA of the CDR3 is TGCGCCAGCAGCCAAGAGGAGAATTGGTGGTTCGCAGATACGCAGTATTTT.

This clonotype was recorded at least ten times. V gene TRBV12-3 or TRBV12-4 combines with J gene TRBJ2-1, with D unresolved. This CDR3 has 14 residues. V dropped 3 bases and J dropped 6 bases, with 12 bases sitting between them. DNA of the CDR3: TGTGCCAGCAGTTTTTCCCTCGGCGGCAATGAGCAGTTCTTC. Its translation is CASSFSLGGNEQFF.

The table lists this clonotype with many counts. This chain links TRBV3-1 with TRBJ2-1; unclear D gene. The germline CDR1 and CDR2 sequences are LGHDT and YNNKEL (reference sequence). Trimming took 0 bases from V and 14 from J, leaving 8 bases between them. This CDR3 comprises 11 residues. The CDR3 loop reads CASSQDGPEFF. DNA for the CDR3: TGTGCCAGCAGCCAAGATGGGCCCGAGTTCTTC.

This clonotype was seen a handful of times. This chain uses TRBV19 with TRBJ2-3; weak D call: TRBD1 (6 bases). CDR1 LNHDA and CDR2 SQIVND come from the germline V gene (reference sequence). CDR3 size: 15 residues. V was cut by 6 bases and J by 2 bases, with 15 bases left in between. CDR3 loop: CASSTTGWDTDTQYF. The CDR3 DNA follows: TGTGCCAGTAGCACTACAGGGTGGGACACAGATACGCAGTATTTT.

The V and J genes are TRBV6-6 and TRBJ1-2, with 8 bases that match TRBD1. After removal of 2 bases from V and 1 base from J, the junction contained 9 bases not matched to a gene. Germline CDR1 reads MNHNY; CDR2 reads SVGAGI (reference sequence). The CDR3 sequence is 17 residues long. Here the CDR3 DNA reads TGTGCCAGCAGTTACGAGGCAGGGGGCGTCGGTAACTATGGCTACACCTTC. Translation: CASSYEAGGVGNYGYTF.

The CDR3 region is CASSRGTFNQPQHF. CDR3 coding DNA: TGTGCCAGCAGCAGGGGGACGTTCAATCAGCCCCAGCATTTT. The V gene is TRBV5-5, the J gene TRBJ1-5; TRBD1 might be the D (6 bases). With 4 bases removed from V and 3 bases from J, the gap between germline ends came to 11 bases. The CDR3 runs 14 residues. Per the germline V gene, CDR1 is SGHKS and CDR2 is YYEKEE (reference sequence).

This clonotype was seen only a few times. V and J are TRBV5-6 and TRBJ2-5, with TRBD2 identical over 7 bases. Trimming removed 0 bases from V and 5 bases from J; junction bases left unmatched: 13. CDR3 size: 17 residues. Germline values: CDR1 SGHDT, CDR2 YYEEEE. In nucleotides, the CDR3 is TGTGCCAGCAGCTTGGGGGGGGGTGAACCATATCTGGAGACCCAGTACTTC. It translates to CASSLGGGEPYLETQYF.

The chain is built from TRBV5-1 and TRBJ2-5, with TRBD2 identical over 8 bases. Germline CDR1 SGHRS, CDR2 YFSETQ. V lost 0 bases, J lost 2 bases, and 6 bases stayed unmatched. This CDR3 contains 16 residues. The CDR3 DNA is TGCGCCAGCAGCTTGGTGGTAGCGGGGACTCAAGAGACCCAGTACTTC. Amino acid sequence: CASSLVVAGTQETQYF.

The chain has TRBV7-2 and TRBJ2-7; perhaps D is TRBD1 or TRBD2 (5 bases each). Trimming cost V 1 base and J 12 bases, with 16 bases left between them. Per germline, CDR1 SGHTA and CDR2 FQGNSA. CDR3 length: 13 residues. The CDR3 DNA reads TGTGCCAGCAGCTTAGAAGTTTGGGGGATAGGGTACTTC. Protein: CASSLEVWGIGYF.

This clonotype has a handful of counts. The CDR3 sequence is CSARDLAAGGGEQFF. CDR3 coding DNA: TGCAGTGCTAGAGATCTTGCTGCCGGGGGAGGAGAGCAGTTCTTC. This chain joins TRBV20-1 and TRBJ2-1; a weak D match, TRBD2 (6 bases). V was pared by 0 bases and J by 10 bases, with 19 bases between. Germline V gene sequence: CDR1 DFQATT, CDR2 SNEGSKA (reference sequence). This CDR3 region has 15 residues.

This clonotype was observed a few times. The chain joins TRBV18 to TRBJ2-2; a weak D match, TRBD1 (6 bases). The V and J ends lost 3 bases and 1 base respectively, with 12 bases between them. This CDR3 spans 16 amino acids. Germline V gene sequence: CDR1 KGHSH, CDR2 LQKENI. The CDR3 DNA reads TGTGCCAGCTCACCGGCAAACAGGGAGAACACCGGGGAGCTGTTTTTT. The encoded protein is CASSPANRENTGELFF. The whole variable domain, remainder taken from reference TRBV18 and TRBJ2-2, is NAGVMQNPRHLVRRRGQEARLRCSPMKGHSHVYWYRQLPEEGLKFMVYLQKENIIDESGMPKERFSAEFPKEGPSILRIQQVVRGDSAAYFCASSPANRENTGELFFGEGSRLTVL.

The chain couples TRBV12-3 or TRBV12-4 to TRBJ1-4; D gene uncertain. This CDR3 has 13 amino acids. V was shortened by 7 bases and J by 5 bases, with 11 bases between the two germline ends. The CDR3 DNA reads TGTGCCAGCAAGAGGCGCTTGAATGAAAAACTGTTTTTT. The encoded protein is CASKRRLNEKLFF.

The chain combines TRBV24-1 with TRBJ1-5; tentatively, D is TRBD1 (5 bases). V dropped 12 bases and J dropped 2 bases, with 10 bases sitting between them. This CDR3 is built from 12 residues. Germline CDR1 and CDR2: KGHDR and SFDVKD. CDR3 sequence reads: CAASRGNQPQHF. CDR3 DNA: TGTGCCGCTTCCAGGGGCAATCAGCCCCAGCATTTT.

This clonotype was observed at least ten times. The junction departs from the called germline gene at one end, perhaps through a read error. The chain recombines TRBV7-7 with TRBJ2-5; 8 bases are a match to TRBD1. The germline V gene has CDR1 SSHAT and CDR2 FNYEAQ (reference sequence). The CDR3 consists of 13 residues. The CDR3 DNA sequence: TGTGCTAGCAGCGGACAGGGTAAAGAGACCCAGTACTTC. It yields the protein CASSGQGKETQYF. Together with reference TRBV7-7 and TRBJ2-5, the CDR3 gives the full variable domain: GAGVSQSPRYKVTKRGQDVTLRCDPISSHATLYWYQQALGQGPEFLTYFNYEAQPDKSGLPSDRFSAERPEGSISTLTIQRTEQRDSAMYRCASSGQGKETQYFGPGTRLLVL.

The CDR3 region is CATSEGDEQFF. The CDR3 DNA reads TGTGCCACCAGCGAAGGGGATGAGCAGTTCTTC. The V and J genes are TRBV24-1 and TRBJ2-1, with TRBD1 as a possible D gene (5 bases). This CDR3 has 11 residues. The germline V and J ends were trimmed by 7 bases and 8 bases, with 8 bases remaining between them. Germline V gives CDR1 KGHDR, CDR2 SFDVKD.

This clonotype was counted only a few times. The genes are TRBV12-3 or TRBV12-4 and TRBJ2-7, with D possibly being TRBD1 (6 bases). The CDR3 has 14 residues. V lost 3 bases, J lost 2 bases, and 11 bases lay in between. DNA of the CDR3: TGTGCCAGCAGTTTTGGGACACCGACCTACGAGCAGTACTTC. Amino acids: CASSFGTPTYEQYF.

This chain's CDR3 is CAIKHSASGGEETQYF. The CDR3 region has the DNA TGTGCCATCAAGCATTCGGCTAGCGGAGGTGAAGAGACCCAGTACTTC. This chain connects TRBV10-3 to TRBJ2-5; 7 bases match TRBD2. V gave up 7 bases and J gave up 3 bases; unmatched junction bases: 14. The CDR3 covers 16 residues. In germline, CDR1 is ENHRY, CDR2 SYGVKD.

J is TRBJ1-2 and V is TRBV10-3; no firm D call. With 4 bases removed from V and 2 bases from J, the gap between germline ends came to 8 bases. The CDR3 has 13 residues. Germline assignment: CDR1 ENHRY and CDR2 SYGVKD. The CDR3 here is CAISASMNYGYTF. In DNA, the CDR3 is TGTGCCATCAGTGCCTCCATGAACTATGGCTACACCTTC.